Shown below are 12 T cell receptor beta chains from a single sample sequenced in a study of PD-1 blockade in classical Hodgkin lymphoma. The repertoire was sequenced with immunoSEQ multiplex PCR; TCRdb's copy has only in-frame clones and lacks some. The sample has roughly 16,000 clones; roughly 82% are singletons. There was relapse after autologous stem cell transplantation in every patient, and there was variation in brentuximab vedotin exposure. Source: peripheral blood mononuclear cells (PBMCs), taken before the second cycle of nivolumab. These receptors originate from a human donor with classical Hodgkin lymphoma.

This clone was found a few times. V and J are TRBV19 and TRBJ2-7; D tentatively reads TRBD1 or TRBD2 (5 bases each). Germline CDR1 LNHDA, CDR2 SQIVND (reference sequence). The CDR3 sequence is 15 residues long. The V gene lost 4 bases and the J gene lost 2 bases, with 15 bases spanning the gap. The DNA for the CDR3 is TGTGCCAGTAGTACCCGTCGGGACGGACCCTACGAGCAGTACTTC. The encoded protein is CASSTRRDGPYEQYF.

The chain links TRBV7-9 to TRBJ1-1, with D possibly matching TRBD1 (5 bases). There are 17 residues in the CDR3. Germline V CDR1 and CDR2: SEHNR, FQNEAQ (reference sequence). V was pared by 4 bases and J by 7 bases, with 25 bases between. CDR3 sequence reads: CASSSTYSGPKVLEAFF. The CDR3 nucleotides are TGTGCCAGCAGCTCAACGTATTCGGGGCCAAAAGTTCTTGAAGCTTTCTTT.

The chain uses TRBV6-1 and TRBJ1-6; 9 nucleotides agree with TRBD1. Germline V gene sequence: CDR1 MNHNS, CDR2 SASEGT. The CDR3 extends over 15 amino acids. The junction had 6 bases not matched to a gene; V was cut back by 3 bases and J by 9 bases. As DNA, the CDR3 is TGTGCCAGCAGTGAGATCGGACAGGGGAGTTCACCCCTCCACTTT. Translated, it gives CASSEIGQGSSPLHF.

The chain employs TRBV18 and TRBJ1-1, with a possible D match to TRBD1 (5 bases). Germline CDR1 and CDR2: KGHSH and LQKENI. The CDR3 runs 11 residues. Between the trimmed V and J ends, which lost 3 bases and 10 bases, there was a span of 9 bases. CDR3 nucleotides: TGTGCCAGCTCACCGGCGGGGGGAGCTTTCTTT. The encoded protein is CASSPAGGAFF. The variable domain in full, with the rest retrieved from reference TRBV18 and TRBJ1-1, is NAGVMQNPRHLVRRRGQEARLRCSPMKGHSHVYWYRQLPEEGLKFMVYLQKENIIDESGMPKERFSAEFPKEGPSILRIQQVVRGDSAAYFCASSPAGGAFFGQGTRLTVV.

The chain uses TRBV7-3 and TRBJ2-3, with 10 bases aligning to TRBD2. There are 18 residues in the CDR3. V lost 2 bases and J lost 2; bases outside the gene matches: 10. Germline assignment: CDR1 SGHTA and CDR2 FQGTGA. CDR3 protein: CASSLGTSGAIFTDTQYF. The CDR3 region has the DNA TGTGCCAGCAGCTTAGGAACTAGCGGGGCTATTTTCACAGATACGCAGTATTTT. Combining the CDR3 with reference TRBV7-3 and TRBJ2-3 gives the whole variable domain GAGVSQTPSNKVTEKGKYVELRCDPISGHTALYWYRQSLGQGPEFLIYFQGTGAADDSGLPNDRFFAVRPEGSVSTLKIQRTERGDSAVYLCASSLGTSGAIFTDTQYFGPGTRLTVL.

The chain is built from TRBV6-4 and TRBJ2-3; no firm D call. Germline CDR1 reads MRHNA; CDR2 reads SNTAGT. The CDR3 totals 13 residues. The V end was cut by 0 bases, the J end by 2 bases, with 3 bases between. Here the CDR3 reads CASSDSITDTQYF. CDR3 in DNA: TGTGCCAGCAGTGACTCGATCACAGATACGCAGTATTTT.

V usage is TRBV19 and J usage is TRBJ1-5; unclear D gene. Germline V gene data show CDR1 as LNHDA and CDR2 as SQIVND (reference sequence). The CDR3 loop spans 15 amino acids. With 0 bases removed from V and 0 bases from J, the gap between germline ends came to 6 bases. The CDR3 DNA reads TGTGCCAGTAGTATAGATATAACTAGCAATCAGCCCCAGCATTTT. This gives the protein CASSIDITSNQPQHF.

V gene TRBV7-9 combines with J gene TRBJ2-6; possible D gene TRBD1, 5 bases. The V end lost 5 bases, the J end lost 3 bases, and 23 bases lay between the germline ends. CDR3 length: 19 amino acids. In germline, CDR1 is SEHNR, CDR2 FQNEAQ (reference sequence). CDR3 DNA: TGTGCCAGCAGCCGATACCCAGGACAATCCAAGCTTGGGGCCAACGTCCTGACTTTC. It specifies CASSRYPGQSKLGANVLTF. The whole variable domain, filled in from reference TRBV7-9 and TRBJ2-6, reads DTGVSQNPRHKITKRGQNVTFRCDPISEHNRLYWYRQTLGQGPEFLTYFQNEAQLEKSRLLSDRFSAERPKGSFSTLEIQRTEQGDSAMYLCASSRYPGQSKLGANVLTFGAGSRLTVL.

This clone was seen only once. The rearrangement uses TRBV10-3 and TRBJ1-1; 7 nucleotides line up with TRBD1. The length of the CDR3 is 16 residues. The J segment lost 1 base and the V segment lost 3 bases, leaving 8 bases of the junction unmatched. Germline-derived CDR1 and CDR2 are ENHRY and SYGVKD. In DNA form, the CDR3 reads TGTGCCATCAGTGAATCCCGACAGGGTGCGAACACTGAAGCTTTCTTT. Amino acids: CAISESRQGANTEAFF.

This clone was observed once. The rearrangement joins TRBV20-1 to TRBJ2-7; tentative D call: TRBD2 (5 bases). The CDR3 is made up of 11 amino acids. V shed 3 bases and J shed 4 bases, with 7 bases lying between them. CDR1 is DFQATT and CDR2 is SNEGSKA in the germline V gene (reference sequence). CDR3 in amino acids: CSARGVYEQYF. In DNA form, the CDR3 reads TGCAGTGCTAGGGGAGTATACGAGCAGTACTTC.

The chain uses TRBV14 and TRBJ2-1, with D perhaps TRBD2 (6 bases). From germline, CDR1 is SGHDN and CDR2 FVKESK. Trimming removed 4 bases from V and 0 bases from J, with 10 bases in between. The CDR3 contains 15 residues. The CDR3 protein is CASSPGLTSYNEQFF. The DNA of the CDR3 is TGTGCCAGCAGCCCGGGACTGACCTCCTACAATGAGCAGTTCTTC.

This rearrangement joins TRBV29-1 to TRBJ2-2; 8 positions agree with TRBD1. CDR3 length: 14 residues. The ends lost 6 bases at V and 6 bases at J; junction bases unmatched: 9. Germline CDR1 SQVTM, CDR2 ANQGSEA. In nucleotides, the CDR3 is TGCAGCGTGCCGACAGGGGCGGATGCCGGGGAGCTGTTTTTT. Translation: CSVPTGADAGELFF.